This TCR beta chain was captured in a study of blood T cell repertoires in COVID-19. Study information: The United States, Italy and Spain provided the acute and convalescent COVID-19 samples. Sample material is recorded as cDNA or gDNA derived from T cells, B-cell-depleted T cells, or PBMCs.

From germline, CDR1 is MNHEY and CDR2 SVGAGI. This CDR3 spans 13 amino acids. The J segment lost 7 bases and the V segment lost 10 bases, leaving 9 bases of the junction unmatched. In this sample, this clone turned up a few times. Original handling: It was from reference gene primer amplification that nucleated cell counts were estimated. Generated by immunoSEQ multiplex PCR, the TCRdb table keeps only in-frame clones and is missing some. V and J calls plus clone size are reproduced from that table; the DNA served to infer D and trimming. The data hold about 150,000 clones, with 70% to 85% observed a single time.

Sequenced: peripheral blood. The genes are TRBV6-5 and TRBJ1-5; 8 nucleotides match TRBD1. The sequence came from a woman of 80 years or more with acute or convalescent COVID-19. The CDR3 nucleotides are TGTGCCACCCGACAGGGGCGAGGACAGCCCCAGCATTTT. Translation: CATRQGRGQPQHF.